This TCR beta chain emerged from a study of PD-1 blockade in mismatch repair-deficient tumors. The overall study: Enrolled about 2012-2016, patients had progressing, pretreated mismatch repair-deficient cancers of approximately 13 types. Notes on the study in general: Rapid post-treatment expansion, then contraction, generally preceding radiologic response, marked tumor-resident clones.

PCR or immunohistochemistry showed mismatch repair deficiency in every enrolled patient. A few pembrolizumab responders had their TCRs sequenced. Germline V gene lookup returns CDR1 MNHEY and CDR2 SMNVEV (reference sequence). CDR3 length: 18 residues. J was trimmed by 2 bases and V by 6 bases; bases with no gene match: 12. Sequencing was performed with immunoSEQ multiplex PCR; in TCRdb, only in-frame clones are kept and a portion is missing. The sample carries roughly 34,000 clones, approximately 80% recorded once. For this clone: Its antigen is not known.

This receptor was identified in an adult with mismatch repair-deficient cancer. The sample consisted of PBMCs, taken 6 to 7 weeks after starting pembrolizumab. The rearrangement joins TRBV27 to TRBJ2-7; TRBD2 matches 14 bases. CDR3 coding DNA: TGTGCCAGCAGATTGTTCGGGACTAGCGGGAGCGCGACCTACGAGCAGTACTTC. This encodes CASRLFGTSGSATYEQYF.